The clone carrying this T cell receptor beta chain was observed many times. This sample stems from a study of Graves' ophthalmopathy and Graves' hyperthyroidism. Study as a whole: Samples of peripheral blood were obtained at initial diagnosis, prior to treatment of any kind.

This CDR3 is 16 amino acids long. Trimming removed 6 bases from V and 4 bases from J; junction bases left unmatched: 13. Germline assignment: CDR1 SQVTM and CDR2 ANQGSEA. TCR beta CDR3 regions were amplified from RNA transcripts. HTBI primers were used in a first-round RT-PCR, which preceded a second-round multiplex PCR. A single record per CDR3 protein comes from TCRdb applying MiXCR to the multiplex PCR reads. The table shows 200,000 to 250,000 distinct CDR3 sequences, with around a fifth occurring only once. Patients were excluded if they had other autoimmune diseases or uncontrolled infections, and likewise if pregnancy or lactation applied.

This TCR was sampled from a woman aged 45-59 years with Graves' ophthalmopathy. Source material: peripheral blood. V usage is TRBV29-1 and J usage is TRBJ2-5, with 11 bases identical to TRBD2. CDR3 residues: CSVEPALAGAGETQYF. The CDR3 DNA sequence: TGCAGCGTCGAACCCGCACTAGCGGGAGCAGGAGAGACCCAGTACTTC.